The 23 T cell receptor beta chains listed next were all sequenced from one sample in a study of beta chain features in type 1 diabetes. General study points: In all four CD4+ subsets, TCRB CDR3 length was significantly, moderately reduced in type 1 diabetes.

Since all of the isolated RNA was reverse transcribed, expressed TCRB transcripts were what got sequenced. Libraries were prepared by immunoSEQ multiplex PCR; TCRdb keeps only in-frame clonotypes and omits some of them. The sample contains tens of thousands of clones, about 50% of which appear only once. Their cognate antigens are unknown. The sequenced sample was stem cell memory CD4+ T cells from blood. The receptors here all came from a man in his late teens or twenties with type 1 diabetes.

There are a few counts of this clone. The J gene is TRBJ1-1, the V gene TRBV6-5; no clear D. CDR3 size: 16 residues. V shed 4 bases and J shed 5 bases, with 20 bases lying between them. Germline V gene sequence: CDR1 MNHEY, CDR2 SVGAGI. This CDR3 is CASSFTGGIPGTEAFF. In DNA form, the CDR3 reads TGTGCCAGCAGTTTCACTGGTGGGATCCCGGGGACTGAAGCTTTCTTT.

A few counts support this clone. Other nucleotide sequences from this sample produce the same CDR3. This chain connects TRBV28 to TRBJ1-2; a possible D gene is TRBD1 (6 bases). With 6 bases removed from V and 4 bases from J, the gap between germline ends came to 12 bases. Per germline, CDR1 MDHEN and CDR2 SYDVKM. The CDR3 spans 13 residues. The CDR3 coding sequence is TGTGCCAGCAGGAAACAGGGAAGCTATGGCTACACCTTC. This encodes CASRKQGSYGYTF.

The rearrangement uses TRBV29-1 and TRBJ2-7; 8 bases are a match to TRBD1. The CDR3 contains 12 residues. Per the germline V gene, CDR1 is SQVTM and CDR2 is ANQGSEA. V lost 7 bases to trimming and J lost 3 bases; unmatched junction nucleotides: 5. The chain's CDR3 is CSGTGLSYEQYF. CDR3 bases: TGCAGCGGGACAGGGCTTAGCTACGAGCAGTACTTC.

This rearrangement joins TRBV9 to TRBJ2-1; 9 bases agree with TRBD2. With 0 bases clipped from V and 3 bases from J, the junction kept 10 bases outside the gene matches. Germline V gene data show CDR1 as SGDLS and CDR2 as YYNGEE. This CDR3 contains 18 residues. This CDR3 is CASSVVSERGANYNEQFF. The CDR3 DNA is TGTGCCAGCAGCGTAGTGAGCGAGCGGGGGGCAAACTACAATGAGCAGTTCTTC.

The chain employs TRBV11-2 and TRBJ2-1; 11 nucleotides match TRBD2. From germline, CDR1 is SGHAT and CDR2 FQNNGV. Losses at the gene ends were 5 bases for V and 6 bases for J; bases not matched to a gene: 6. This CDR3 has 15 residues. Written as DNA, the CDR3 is TGTGCCAGCAGCCCGATAGCGGGAGGGGGCAATGAGCAGTTCTTC. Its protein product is CASSPIAGGGNEQFF.

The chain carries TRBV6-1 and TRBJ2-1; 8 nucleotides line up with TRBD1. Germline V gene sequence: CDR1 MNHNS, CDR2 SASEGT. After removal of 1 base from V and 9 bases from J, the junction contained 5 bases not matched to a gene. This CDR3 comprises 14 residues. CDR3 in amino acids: CASSEDWTGFEQFF. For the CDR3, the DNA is TGTGCCAGCAGTGAAGATTGGACAGGGTTTGAGCAGTTCTTC.

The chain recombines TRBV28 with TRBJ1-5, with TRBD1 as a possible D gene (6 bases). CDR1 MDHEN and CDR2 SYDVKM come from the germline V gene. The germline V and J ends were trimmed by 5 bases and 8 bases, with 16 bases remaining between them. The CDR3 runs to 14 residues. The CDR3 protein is CASSPGEGVKPQHF. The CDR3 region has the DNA TGTGCCAGCAGTCCCGGGGAGGGGGTTAAGCCCCAGCATTTT.

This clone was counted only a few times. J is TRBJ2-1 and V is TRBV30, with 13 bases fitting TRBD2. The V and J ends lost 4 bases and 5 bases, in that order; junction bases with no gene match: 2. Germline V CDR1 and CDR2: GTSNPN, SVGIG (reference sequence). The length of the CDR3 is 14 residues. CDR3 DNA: TGTGCCTGGAACGGACTAGCGGGGGACAATGAGCAGTTCTTC. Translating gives CAWNGLAGDNEQFF.

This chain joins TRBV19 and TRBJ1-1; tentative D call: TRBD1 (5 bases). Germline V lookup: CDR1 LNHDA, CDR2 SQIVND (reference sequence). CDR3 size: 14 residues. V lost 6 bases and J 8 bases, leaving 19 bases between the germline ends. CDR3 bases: TGTGCCAGTAGCCGAAAGGGGAGCGGGGGAGAAGCTTTCTTT. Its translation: CASSRKGSGGEAFF.

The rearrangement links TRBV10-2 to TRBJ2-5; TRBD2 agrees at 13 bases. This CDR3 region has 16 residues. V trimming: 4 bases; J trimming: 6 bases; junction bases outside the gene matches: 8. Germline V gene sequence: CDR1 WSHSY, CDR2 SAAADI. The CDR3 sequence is CASSGGTSGMEKTQYF. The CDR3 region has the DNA TGCGCCAGCAGTGGGGGGACTAGCGGGATGGAGAAGACCCAGTACTTC.

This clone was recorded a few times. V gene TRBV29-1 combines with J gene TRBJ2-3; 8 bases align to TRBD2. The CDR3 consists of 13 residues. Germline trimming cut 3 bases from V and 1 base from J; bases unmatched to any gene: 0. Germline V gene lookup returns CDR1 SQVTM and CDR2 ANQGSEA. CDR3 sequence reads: CSVEREGTDTQYF. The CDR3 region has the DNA TGCAGCGTTGAGCGGGAGGGCACAGATACGCAGTATTTT.

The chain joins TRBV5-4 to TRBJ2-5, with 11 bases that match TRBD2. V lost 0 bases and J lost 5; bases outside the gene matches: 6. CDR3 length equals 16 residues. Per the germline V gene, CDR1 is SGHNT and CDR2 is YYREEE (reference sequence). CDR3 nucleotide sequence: TGTGCCAGCAGCTTGGGTACTAGCGGGAGTATCGAGACCCAGTACTTC. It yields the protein CASSLGTSGSIETQYF. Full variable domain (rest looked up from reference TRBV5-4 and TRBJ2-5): ETGVTQSPTHLIKTRGQQVTLRCSSQSGHNTVSWYQQALGQGPQFIFQYYREEENGRGNFPPRFSGLQFPNYSSELNVNALELDDSALYLCASSLGTSGSIETQYFGPGTRLLVL.

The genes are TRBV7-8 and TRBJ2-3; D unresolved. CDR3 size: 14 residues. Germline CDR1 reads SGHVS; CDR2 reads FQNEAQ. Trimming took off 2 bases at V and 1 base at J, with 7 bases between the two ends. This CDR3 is CASSLLTGTDTQYF. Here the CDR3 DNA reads TGTGCCAGCAGCTTACTTACTGGCACAGATACGCAGTATTTT.

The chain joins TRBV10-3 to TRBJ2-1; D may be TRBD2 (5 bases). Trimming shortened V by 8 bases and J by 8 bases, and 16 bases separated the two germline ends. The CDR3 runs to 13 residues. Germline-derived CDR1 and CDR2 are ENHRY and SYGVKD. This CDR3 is CAISSGNTDEQFF. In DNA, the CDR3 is TGTGCCATCTCCTCCGGGAACACGGATGAGCAGTTCTTC.

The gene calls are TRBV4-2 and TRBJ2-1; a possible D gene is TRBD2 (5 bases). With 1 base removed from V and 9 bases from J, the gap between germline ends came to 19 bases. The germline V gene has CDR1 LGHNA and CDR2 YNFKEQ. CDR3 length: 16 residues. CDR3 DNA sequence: TGTGCCAGCAGCCAAGGACTTTCAATGCCGGCGGGTGAGCAGTTCTTC. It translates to CASSQGLSMPAGEQFF.

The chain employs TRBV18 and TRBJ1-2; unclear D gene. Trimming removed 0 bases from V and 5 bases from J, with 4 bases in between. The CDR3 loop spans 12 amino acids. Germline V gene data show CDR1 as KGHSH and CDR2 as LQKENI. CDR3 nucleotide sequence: TGTGCCAGCTCACCACCCGGGTATGGCTACACCTTC. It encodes CASSPPGYGYTF.

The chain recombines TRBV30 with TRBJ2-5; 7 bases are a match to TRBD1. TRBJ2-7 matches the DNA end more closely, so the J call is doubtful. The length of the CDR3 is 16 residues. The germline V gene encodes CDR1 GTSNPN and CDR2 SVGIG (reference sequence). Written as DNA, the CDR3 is TGTGCCTGGAGCCTTAGTCTATCGGGACAGAGGTACGAGCAGTACTTC. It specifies CAWSLSLSGQRYEQYF.

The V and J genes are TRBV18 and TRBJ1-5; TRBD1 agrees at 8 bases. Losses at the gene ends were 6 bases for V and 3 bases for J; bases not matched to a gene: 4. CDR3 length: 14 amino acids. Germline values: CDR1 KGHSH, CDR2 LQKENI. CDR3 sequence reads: CASSRTGPNQPQHF. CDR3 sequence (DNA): TGTGCCAGCTCTCGGACAGGGCCCAATCAGCCCCAGCATTTT. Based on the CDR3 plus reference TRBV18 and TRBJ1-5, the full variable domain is NAGVMQNPRHLVRRRGQEARLRCSPMKGHSHVYWYRQLPEEGLKFMVYLQKENIIDESGMPKERFSAEFPKEGPSILRIQQVVRGDSAAYFCASSRTGPNQPQHFGDGTRLSIL.

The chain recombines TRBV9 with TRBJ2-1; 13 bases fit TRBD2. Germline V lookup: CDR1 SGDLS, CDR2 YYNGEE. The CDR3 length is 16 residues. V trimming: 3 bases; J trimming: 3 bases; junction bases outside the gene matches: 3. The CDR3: CASSAGTSGNYNEQFF. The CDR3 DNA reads TGTGCCAGCAGCGCCGGGACTAGCGGGAACTACAATGAGCAGTTCTTC.

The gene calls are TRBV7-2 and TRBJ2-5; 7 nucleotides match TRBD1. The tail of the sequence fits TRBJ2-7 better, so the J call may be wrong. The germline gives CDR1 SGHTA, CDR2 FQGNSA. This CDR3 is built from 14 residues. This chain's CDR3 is CASSLGTGPYEQYF. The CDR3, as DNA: TGTGCCAGCAGCTTAGGGACAGGTCCCTACGAGCAGTACTTC.

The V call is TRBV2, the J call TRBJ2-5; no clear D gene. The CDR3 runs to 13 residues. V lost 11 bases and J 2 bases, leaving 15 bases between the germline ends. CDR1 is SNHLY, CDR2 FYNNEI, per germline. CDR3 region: CAGEVPLQETQYF. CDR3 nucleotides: TGTGCCGGAGAGGTGCCGCTACAAGAGACCCAGTACTTC.

The CDR3 coding sequence is TGTGCCAGCAGTGGACAGGCCTCTAACTATGGCTACACCTTC. Amino acids: CASSGQASNYGYTF. The chain has TRBV2 and TRBJ1-2, with D perhaps TRBD1 (6 bases). This CDR3 spans 14 amino acids. V lost 4 bases, J lost 0 bases, and 9 bases lay in between. The germline gives CDR1 SNHLY, CDR2 FYNNEI.

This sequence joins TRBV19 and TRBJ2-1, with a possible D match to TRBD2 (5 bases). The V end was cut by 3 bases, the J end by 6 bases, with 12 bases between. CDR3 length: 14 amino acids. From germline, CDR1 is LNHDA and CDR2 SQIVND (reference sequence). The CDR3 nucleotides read TGTGCCAGTAGTATCGGTGGGAGTCGCAATGAGCAGTTCTTC. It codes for CASSIGGSRNEQFF.